This T cell receptor (beta chain) originates from a study of cytomegalovirus exposure and HLA in healthy donors. PCR employed 60 Vbeta and 13 Jbeta primers. Here immunoSEQ multiplex PCR was the method, and the copy in TCRdb shows in-frame clones only, minus some. The sample has around 150,000 clones; roughly 70% are singletons. This CDR3 contains 14 residues. Germline CDR1 MNHEY, CDR2 SMNVEV (reference sequence). V lost 5 bases, J lost 8 bases, and 13 bases lay in between. In the case of this clone: Its target is unknown.

Study observations and caveats: A missense variant in DCLRE1C was later tied to TCR beta V- and J-gene trimming. Donors were assumed by presence/absence analyses to have roughly uniform sequencing depth.

The sequenced material came from PBMCs. The TCR sequence derives from a man aged 55 to 70 in good health and CMV-seronegative. The chain carries TRBV27 and TRBJ1-6; D is ambiguous. CDR3 nucleotides: TGTGCCAGCAGTGCAACCGGGTCCCATTCACCCCTCCACTTT. Protein sequence: CASSATGSHSPLHF.